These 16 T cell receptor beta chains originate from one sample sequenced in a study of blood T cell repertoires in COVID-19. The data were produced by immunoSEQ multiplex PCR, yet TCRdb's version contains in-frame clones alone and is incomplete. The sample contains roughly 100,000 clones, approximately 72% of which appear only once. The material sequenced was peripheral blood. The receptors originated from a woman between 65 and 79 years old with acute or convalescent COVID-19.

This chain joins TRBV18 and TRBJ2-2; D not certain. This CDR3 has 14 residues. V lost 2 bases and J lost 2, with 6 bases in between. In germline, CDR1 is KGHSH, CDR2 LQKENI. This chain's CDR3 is CASSPSPNTGELFF. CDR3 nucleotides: TGTGCCAGCTCACCAAGCCCTAACACCGGGGAGCTGTTTTTT. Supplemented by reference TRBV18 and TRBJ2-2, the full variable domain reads NAGVMQNPRHLVRRRGQEARLRCSPMKGHSHVYWYRQLPEEGLKFMVYLQKENIIDESGMPKERFSAEFPKEGPSILRIQQVVRGDSAAYFCASSPSPNTGELFFGEGSRLTVL.

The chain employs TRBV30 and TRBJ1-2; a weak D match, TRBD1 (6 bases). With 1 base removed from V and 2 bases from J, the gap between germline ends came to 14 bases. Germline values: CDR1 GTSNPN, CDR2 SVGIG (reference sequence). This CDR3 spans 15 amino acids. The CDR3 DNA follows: TGTGCCTGGAGTGCGGGCAGGGGCTCAAACTATGGCTACACCTTC. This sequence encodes CAWSAGRGSNYGYTF.

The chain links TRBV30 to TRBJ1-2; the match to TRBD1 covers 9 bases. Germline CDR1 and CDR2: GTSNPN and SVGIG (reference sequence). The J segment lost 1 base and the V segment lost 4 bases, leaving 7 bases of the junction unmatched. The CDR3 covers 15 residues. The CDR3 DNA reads TGTGCCTGGAATCCCGGGACAGGGATTAACTATGGCTACACCTTC. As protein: CAWNPGTGINYGYTF. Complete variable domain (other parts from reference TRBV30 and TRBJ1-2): SQTIHQWPATLVQPVGSPLSLECTVEGTSNPNLYWYRQAAGRGLQLLFYSVGIGQISSEVPQNLSASRPQDRQFILSSKKLLLSDSGFYLCAWNPGTGINYGYTFGSGTRLTVV.

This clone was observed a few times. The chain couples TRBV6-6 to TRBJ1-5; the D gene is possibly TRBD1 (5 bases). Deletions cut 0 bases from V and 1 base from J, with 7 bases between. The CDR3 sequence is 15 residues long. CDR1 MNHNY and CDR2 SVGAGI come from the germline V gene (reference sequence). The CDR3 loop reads CASSYSGGSNQPQHF. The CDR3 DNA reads TGTGCCAGCAGTTACTCGGGGGGGAGCAATCAGCCCCAGCATTTT.

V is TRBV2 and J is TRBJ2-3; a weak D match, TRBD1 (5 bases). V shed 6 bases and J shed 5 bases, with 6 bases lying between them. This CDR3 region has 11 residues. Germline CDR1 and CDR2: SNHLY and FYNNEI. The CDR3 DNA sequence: TGTGCCAGCAGGGGGCGAGATACGCAGTATTTT. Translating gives CASRGRDTQYF.

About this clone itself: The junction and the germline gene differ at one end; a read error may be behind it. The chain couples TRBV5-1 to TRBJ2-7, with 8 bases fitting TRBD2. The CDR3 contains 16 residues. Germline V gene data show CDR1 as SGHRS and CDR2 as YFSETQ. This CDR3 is CPSLSLWGGRGGEQYF. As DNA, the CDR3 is TGCCCCAGCTTGAGCCTTTGGGGGGGCCGGGGGGGGGAGCAGTACTTC.

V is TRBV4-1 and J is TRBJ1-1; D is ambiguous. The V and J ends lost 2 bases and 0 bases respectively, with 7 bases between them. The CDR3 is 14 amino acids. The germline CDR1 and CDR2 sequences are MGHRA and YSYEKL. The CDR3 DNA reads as TGCGCCAGCAGCCAAATTATAGTGAACACTGAAGCTTTCTTT. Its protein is CASSQIIVNTEAFF.

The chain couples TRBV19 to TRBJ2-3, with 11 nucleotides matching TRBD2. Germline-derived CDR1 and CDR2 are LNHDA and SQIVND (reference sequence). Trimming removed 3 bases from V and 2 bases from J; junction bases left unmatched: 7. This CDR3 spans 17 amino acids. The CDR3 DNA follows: TGTGCCAGTAGTATGGGCACTAGCGGGGGCATCACAGATACGCAGTATTTT. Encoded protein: CASSMGTSGGITDTQYF. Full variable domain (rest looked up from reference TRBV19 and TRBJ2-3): DGGITQSPKYLFRKEGQNVTLSCEQNLNHDAMYWYRQDPGQGLRLIYYSQIVNDFQKGDIAEGYSVSREKKESFPLTVTSAQKNPTAFYLCASSMGTSGGITDTQYFGPGTRLTVL.

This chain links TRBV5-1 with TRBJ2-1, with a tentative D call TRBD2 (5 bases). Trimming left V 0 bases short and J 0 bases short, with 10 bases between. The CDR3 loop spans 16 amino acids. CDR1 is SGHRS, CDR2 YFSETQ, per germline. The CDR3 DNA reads TGCGCCAGCAGCTTGGCGGGGTCCGGCTCCTACAATGAGCAGTTCTTC. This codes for CASSLAGSGSYNEQFF.

This chain's CDR3 is CASSYWAEGIQYF. Here the CDR3 DNA reads TGTGCCAGCAGTTACTGGGCGGAGGGCATTCAGTACTTC. The chain couples TRBV6-5 to TRBJ2-4; TRBD2 might be the D (6 bases). The CDR3 loop spans 13 amino acids. Germline CDR1 reads MNHEY; CDR2 reads SVGAGI. Trimming removed 1 base from V and 9 bases from J, with 10 bases in between.

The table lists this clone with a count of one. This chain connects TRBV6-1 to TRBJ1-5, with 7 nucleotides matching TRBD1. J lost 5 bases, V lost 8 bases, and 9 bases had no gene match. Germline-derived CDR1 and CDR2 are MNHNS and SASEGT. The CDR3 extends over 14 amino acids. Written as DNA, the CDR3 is TGTGCCAGCGAGGGCGACAGGGTCGATCAGCCCCAGCATTTT. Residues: CASEGDRVDQPQHF.

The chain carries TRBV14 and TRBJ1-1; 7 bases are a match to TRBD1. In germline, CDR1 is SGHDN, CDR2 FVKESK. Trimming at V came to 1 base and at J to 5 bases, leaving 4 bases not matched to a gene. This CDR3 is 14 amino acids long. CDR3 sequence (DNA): TGTGCCAGCAGCCAAGTGACAGGGAGAACTGAAGCTTTCTTT. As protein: CASSQVTGRTEAFF.

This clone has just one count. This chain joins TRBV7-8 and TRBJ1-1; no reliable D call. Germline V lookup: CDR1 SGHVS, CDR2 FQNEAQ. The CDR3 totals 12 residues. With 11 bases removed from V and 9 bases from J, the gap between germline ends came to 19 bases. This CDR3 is CAAGEREKKAFF. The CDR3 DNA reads TGTGCCGCCGGGGAAAGGGAAAAAAAAGCTTTCTTT.

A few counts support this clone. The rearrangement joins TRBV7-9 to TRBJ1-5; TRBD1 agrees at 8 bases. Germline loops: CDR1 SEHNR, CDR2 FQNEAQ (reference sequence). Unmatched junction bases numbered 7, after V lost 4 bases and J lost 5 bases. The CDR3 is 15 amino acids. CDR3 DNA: TGTGCCAGCAGCTCCCCCGGACAGGGAGATCAGCCCCAGCATTTT. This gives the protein CASSSPGQGDQPQHF.

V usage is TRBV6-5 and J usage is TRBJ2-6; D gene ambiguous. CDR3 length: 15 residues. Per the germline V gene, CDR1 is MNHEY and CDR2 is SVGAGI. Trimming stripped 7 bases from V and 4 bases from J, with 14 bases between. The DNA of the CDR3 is TGTGCCAGCACCCTAGTGGGTTCAGGGGCCAACGTCCTGACTTTC. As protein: CASTLVGSGANVLTF.

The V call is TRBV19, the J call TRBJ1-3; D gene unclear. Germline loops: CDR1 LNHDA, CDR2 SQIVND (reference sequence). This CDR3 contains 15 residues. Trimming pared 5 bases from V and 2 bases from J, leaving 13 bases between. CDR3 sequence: CASSGLFTTGNTIYF. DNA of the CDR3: TGTGCCAGTAGTGGACTGTTCACTACTGGAAACACCATATATTTT.